This T cell receptor beta chain stems from a study of blood T cell repertoires in COVID-19. Across the whole study: The United States, Italy and Spain provided the acute and convalescent COVID-19 samples. T cells, B-cell-depleted T cells, or PBMCs provided the cDNA or gDNA that served as material.

Per the study methods: Amplification from reference gene primers served as the basis for estimated nucleated cell counts. Clones were sequenced by immunoSEQ multiplex PCR, and TCRdb holds only the in-frame ones, with some missing. From that table come the V and J calls and clone size; the DNA was used to work out D and trimming. The table includes 200,000 to 250,000 clones, roughly nine tenths detected once. V shed 3 bases and J shed 7 bases, with 18 bases lying between them. There are 15 residues in the CDR3. The germline CDR1 and CDR2 sequences are KGHSH and LQKENI. This TCR was sampled from a man aged 60-69 years who had recovered from COVID-19. The specimen was peripheral blood. V and J are TRBV18 and TRBJ1-2; D remains unclear. As DNA, the CDR3 is TGTGCCAGCTCACCCCTAAGACCCGGGGAAGGTGGCTACACCTTC. Translation gives CASSPLRPGEGGYTF.